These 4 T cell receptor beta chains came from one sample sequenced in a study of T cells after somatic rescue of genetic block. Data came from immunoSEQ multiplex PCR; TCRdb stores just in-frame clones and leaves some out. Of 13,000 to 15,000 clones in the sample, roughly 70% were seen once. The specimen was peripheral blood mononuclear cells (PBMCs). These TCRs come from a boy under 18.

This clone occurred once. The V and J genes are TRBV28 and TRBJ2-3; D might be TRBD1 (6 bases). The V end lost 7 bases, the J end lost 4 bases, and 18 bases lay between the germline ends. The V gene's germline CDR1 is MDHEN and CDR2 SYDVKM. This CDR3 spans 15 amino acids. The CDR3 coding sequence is TGTGCCAGCACCGACTGGTCCCAGGGGCCAGATACGCAGTATTTT. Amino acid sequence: CASTDWSQGPDTQYF. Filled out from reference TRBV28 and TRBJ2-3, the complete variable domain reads DVKVTQSSRYLVKRTGEKVFLECVQDMDHENMFWYRQDPGLGLRLIYFSYDVKMKEKGDIPEGYSVSREKKERFSLILESASTNQTSMYLCASTDWSQGPDTQYFGPGTRLTVL.

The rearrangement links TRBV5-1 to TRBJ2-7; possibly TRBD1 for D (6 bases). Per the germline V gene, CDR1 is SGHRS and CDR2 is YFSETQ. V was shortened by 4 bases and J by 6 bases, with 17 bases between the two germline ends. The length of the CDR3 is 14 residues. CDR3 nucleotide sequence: TGCGCCAGCAGCCTAGGACAGATTGCCGGCGAGCAGTACTTC. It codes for CASSLGQIAGEQYF.

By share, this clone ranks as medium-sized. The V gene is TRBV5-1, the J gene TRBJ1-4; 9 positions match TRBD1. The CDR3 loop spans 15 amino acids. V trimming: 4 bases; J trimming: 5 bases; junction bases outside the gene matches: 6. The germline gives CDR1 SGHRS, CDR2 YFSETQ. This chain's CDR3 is CASSLGTGPNEKLFF. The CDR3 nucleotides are TGCGCCAGCAGCCTCGGGACAGGGCCAAATGAAAAACTGTTTTTT.

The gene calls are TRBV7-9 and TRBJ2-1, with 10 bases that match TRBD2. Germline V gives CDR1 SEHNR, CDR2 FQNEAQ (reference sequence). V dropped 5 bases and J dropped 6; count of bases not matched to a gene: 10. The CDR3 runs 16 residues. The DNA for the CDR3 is TGTGCCAGCAGCAATAGCGGGGGGCTCCTTTCCAATGAGCAGTTCTTC. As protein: CASSNSGGLLSNEQFF.